This T cell receptor (beta chain) was recorded in a study of blood T cell repertoires in COVID-19 (dated by TCRdb to the early 2020s). Broadly, across the study: Samples from collaborators originated in the United States, Italy and Spain and spanned both the acute and convalescent phases of COVID-19. The repertoires were released in a freely available public database intended as a resource for research on the immune response to SARS-CoV-2. The dataset comprised deeply sampled blood TCRbeta repertoires from subjects exposed to, actively infected with, or recovered from COVID-19. The material from the prospective study consisted of cDNA or gDNA derived from T cells, B-cell-depleted T cells, or PBMCs. Where HLA class I and class II types were available, the types were taken from metadata supplied by the sample provider, not from assay-based typing. Nearly every sample came with metadata listing a de-identified subject ID, COVID-19 status, age in years and sex. Samples were obtained from the ongoing ImmuneRACE study (first 160 participants) and from approximately 1,200 subjects provided by 6 global collaborators. Overall study outcomes, separate from this receptor: The amount of clinical and demographic metadata varied by source and participant and was provided uncurated.

TCRbeta CDR3 regions were amplified from genomic DNA by means of the immunoSEQ Assay, a bias-controlled multiplex PCR. The paper's processing steps were these. Nucleated cell counts per sample were estimated from amplification of reference gene primers within the assay. To quantify the absolute abundance of each unique TCRbeta CDR3 rearrangement, sequence reads were collapsed and filtered. For each sample, productive Simpson clonality was calculated as the square root of Simpson's diversity index across productive rearrangements. The table comes from immuneACCESS by way of TCRdb, which keeps in-frame sequences with V and J called. Part of the clones is missing from these tables; in studies checked, under half for an unresolved V gene and the rest for unknown reasons. Clonal size and the V and J genes are those of that table, whereas D and trimming came from the DNA. The sample has some 260,000 clones on record, approximately 82% of them singletons. The ten largest clones capture more than 4.5% of the sample.

From a lookup of the germline V gene (reference sequence), CDR1 and CDR2 are LNHDA and SQIVND. V is reduced by 4 bases and J by 11 bases, leaving a spacing of 20 bases between them. Spanning cysteine to phenylalanine, the CDR3 consists of 15 amino acids. Only the CDR3 region is kept as DNA, spanning 45 bases read in frame from base 1. About this clone itself: No cognate antigen has been identified for it. No clone much larger than this one lies a single base away; base qualities are absent.

Collaborating institutions collected whole blood in K2EDTA tubes following their own protocols. For TCRbeta analysis, collaborators shipped samples as frozen whole blood, isolated PBMCs, or DNA extracted from either of those sample types. The chain employs TRBV19 and TRBJ1-4; the D gene is perhaps TRBD1, from 5 matching bases. This clonotype originated in a woman of 80 years or more with active or convalescent COVID-19. The sequencing sample was made of peripheral blood. The CDR3 here reads CASSTHTGPEYKLFF. The DNA sequence is as follows: TGTGCCAGTAGTACCCACACAGGTCCGGAATATAAACTGTTTTTT.